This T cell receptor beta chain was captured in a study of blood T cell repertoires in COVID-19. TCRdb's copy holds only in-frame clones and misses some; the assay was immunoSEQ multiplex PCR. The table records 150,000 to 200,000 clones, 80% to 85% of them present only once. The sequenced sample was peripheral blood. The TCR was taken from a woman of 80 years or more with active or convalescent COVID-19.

This chain's CDR3 is CASTYYGQGPSSYNSPLHF. For the CDR3, the DNA is TGTGCCAGCACCTATTATGGACAAGGCCCGAGCTCCTATAATTCACCCCTCCACTTT. The chain recombines TRBV7-2 with TRBJ1-6, with a possible D match to TRBD1 (5 bases). CDR1 is SGHTA, CDR2 FQGNSA, per germline. This CDR3 contains 19 residues. V lost 7 bases to trimming and J lost 0 bases, with 22 bases between them.